This T cell receptor beta chain was sequenced for a study of cytomegalovirus exposure and HLA in healthy donors. The PCR used 60 Vbeta and 13 Jbeta primers. Sequenced by immunoSEQ multiplex PCR; TCRdb stores in-frame clones only, minus some. The sample contains about 160,000 clones, around 82% of which appear only once. There are 13 residues in the CDR3. V lost 1 base and J 9 bases, leaving 13 bases between the germline ends. The germline gives CDR1 GTSNPN, CDR2 SVGIG (reference sequence). The sample was PBMCs. This TCR was sampled from a man in his fifties in good health and CMV-seropositive. The V gene is TRBV30, the J gene TRBJ2-1; D call uncertain. The CDR3 coding sequence is TGTGCCTGGAGTGAAGCCCCTCTTGGTGAGCAGTTCTTC. Its protein is CAWSEAPLGEQFF.